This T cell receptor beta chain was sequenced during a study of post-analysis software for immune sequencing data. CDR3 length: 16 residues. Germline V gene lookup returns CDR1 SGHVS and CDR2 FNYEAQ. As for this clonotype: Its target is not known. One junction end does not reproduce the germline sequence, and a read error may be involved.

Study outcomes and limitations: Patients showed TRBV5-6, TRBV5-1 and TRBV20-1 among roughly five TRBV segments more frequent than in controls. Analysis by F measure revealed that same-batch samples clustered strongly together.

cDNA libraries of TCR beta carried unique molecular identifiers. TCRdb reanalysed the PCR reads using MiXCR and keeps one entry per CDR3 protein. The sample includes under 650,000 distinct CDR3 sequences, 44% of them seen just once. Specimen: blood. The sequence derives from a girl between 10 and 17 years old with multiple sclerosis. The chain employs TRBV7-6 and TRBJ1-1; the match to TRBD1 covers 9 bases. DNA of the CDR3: TGTGCCGGCAGCTCCGGGACAGGGTACATGAACACTGAAGCTTTCTTT. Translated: CAGSSGTGYMNTEAFF.